This T cell receptor (beta chain) was found in a study of persistence of HIV-infected CD4 T cells. Findings of the study overall: TCR analyses could not target the rare provirus-carrying CMV-responding cells.

As for this clone: What it binds is unknown.

The libraries were made with immunoSEQ version 4 in survey mode. Generated by immunoSEQ multiplex PCR, the TCRdb table keeps only in-frame clones and is missing some. Altogether about 40,000 clones are present, around 78% being singletons, with the ten largest covering 14%. V was pared by 5 bases and J by 7 bases, with 7 bases of the junction left unmatched. CDR3 length: 14 residues. From germline, CDR1 is MNHEY and CDR2 SVGAGI. An overlapping HIV-1 Gag peptide pool stimulated these cells at 0.85 to 1 ug/peptide/mL. Memory cells lacking CD40L and CD69 with high CD45RO were sorted. The chain combines TRBV6-5 with TRBJ1-5; 8 bases map to TRBD1. Sequences were derived from CD4+ T cells sorted from PBMCs after roughly 18-hour stimulation, sampled from a patient who received antiretroviral therapy. The TCR originated in an adult man with HIV who was CMV-seropositive. The CDR3 DNA reads TGTGCCAGCAGTCCCTCGGGACAGGCCCAGCCCCAGCATTTT. This gives the protein CASSPSGQAQPQHF.